Sequencing of this TCR beta chain was carried out in a study of T cells in Graves' hyperthyroidism and ophthalmopathy. Study context: Staff took peripheral blood when the initial diagnosis was made, before any treatment began. Study-level points and caveats: The model foresaw ophthalmopathy a median roughly 6.6 months prior to onset.

The V gene's germline CDR1 is DFQATT and CDR2 SNEGSKA (reference sequence). This CDR3 has 16 residues. Deletions cut 0 bases from V and 0 bases from J, with 15 bases between. In its sample, this clonotype was seen many times. The target antigen is unknown. Amplification of TCR beta CDR3 regions used RNA as the template. When the TCR CDR3 underwent first-round RT-PCR, the HTBI primer set was used. TCRdb recomputed calls from the multiplex PCR reads with MiXCR, one row per CDR3 protein. The table includes 300,000 to 450,000 distinct CDR3 sequences, about 13% detected once. Blood was obtained at the first hyperthyroidism diagnosis, which preceded any ophthalmopathy symptoms. The PBMCs had their origin in 10 ml of fresh peripheral blood.

The TCR comes from a man aged 30 to 39 with Graves' hyperthyroidism that later progressed to Graves' ophthalmopathy. The chain joins TRBV20-1 to TRBJ2-7; unclear D gene. Input material: blood. CDR3 nucleotides: TGCAGTGCTAGAGATGCGGTTAGGGCCAGCTCCTACGAGCAGTACTTC. Amino acids: CSARDAVRASSYEQYF.